This is a list of T cell receptor beta chains from one sample in a study of T cell responses to AZD1222 COVID-19 vaccine. Clones were sequenced by immunoSEQ multiplex PCR, and TCRdb holds only the in-frame ones, with some missing. The repertoire includes 65,000 to 95,000 clones, around 82% of them detected once, and 20% to 25% sits in the top ten. The specimen comprised peripheral blood, sampled on day 0 of AZD1222 vaccination. Every receptor here comes from an adult in good health. Each CDR3 is given with its conserved first and last residue. The order of the fields is CDR3 protein, CDR3 DNA, clone size, V gene, J gene, D gene. D genes are given only for firm matches. Clone size, where shown, is once, few, many, or a class for clones that have expanded.

CDR3 protein: CASSLPSSNQPQHF; CDR3 DNA: TGTGCCAGCAGTTTACCCAGCAGTAATCAGCCCCAGCATTTT; clone size: -; V gene: TRBV28; J gene: TRBJ1-5; D gene: -
CDR3 protein: CASSPTDTQYF; CDR3 DNA: TGTGCCAGCTCCCCCACAGATACGCAGTATTTT; clone size: -; V gene: TRBV18; J gene: TRBJ2-3; D gene: -
CDR3 protein: CASSRGETQYF; CDR3 DNA: TGTGCCAGCAGTAGGGGGGAGACCCAGTACTTC; clone size: once; V gene: TRBV9; J gene: TRBJ2-5; D gene: -
CDR3 protein: CASSLRGGASTDTQYF; CDR3 DNA: TGTGCCAGCAGCTTGCGGGGCGGGGCTAGCACAGATACGCAGTATTTT; clone size: once; V gene: TRBV5-6; J gene: TRBJ2-3; D gene: -
CDR3 protein: CASSVDGRAGGELFF; CDR3 DNA: TGTGCCAGCAGCGTAGACGGGAGGGCTGGCGGGGAGCTGTTTTTT; clone size: -; V gene: TRBV9; J gene: TRBJ2-2; D gene: TRBD2
CDR3 protein: CASHPRGGGTDTQYF; CDR3 DNA: TGTGCCAGCCATCCCCGCGGGGGGGGCACAGATACGCAGTATTTT; clone size: many; V gene: TRBV19; J gene: TRBJ2-3; D gene: TRBD2
CDR3 protein: CASSMGQGVYEQYF; CDR3 DNA: TGTGCCAGTAGTATGGGACAGGGGGTTTACGAGCAGTACTTC; clone size: -; V gene: TRBV19; J gene: TRBJ2-7; D gene: TRBD1
CDR3 protein: CASSQAKGGCTF; CDR3 DNA: TGTGCCAGCAGCCAAGCGAAGGGGGGGTGCACCTTC; clone size: -; V gene: TRBV3-1/TRBV3-2; J gene: TRBJ1-2; D gene: -
CDR3 protein: CASSRTQNSYNEQFF; CDR3 DNA: TGCGCCAGCAGCCGGACCCAAAACTCCTACAATGAGCAGTTCTTC; clone size: -; V gene: TRBV5-1; J gene: TRBJ2-1; D gene: -
CDR3 protein: CASSQAPLRVNEKLFF; CDR3 DNA: TGTGCCAGCAGCCAAGCCCCGCTTCGGGTTAATGAAAAACTGTTTTTT; clone size: -; V gene: TRBV3-1/TRBV3-2; J gene: TRBJ1-4; D gene: -
CDR3 protein: CAWSIVPVRETPLHF; CDR3 DNA: TGTGCCTGGAGTATTGTCCCGGTCAGGGAAACACCCCTCCACTTT; clone size: -; V gene: TRBV30; J gene: TRBJ1-6; D gene: -
CDR3 protein: CASRSGGKAGNTIYF; CDR3 DNA: TGTGCCAGCAGATCGGGAGGAAAGGCCGGAAACACCATATATTTT; clone size: -; V gene: TRBV13; J gene: TRBJ1-3; D gene: -
CDR3 protein: CAWSPLPFGRTDTQYF; CDR3 DNA: TGTGCCTGGAGTCCCCTTCCCTTTGGGCGCACAGATACGCAGTATTTT; clone size: -; V gene: TRBV30; J gene: TRBJ2-3; D gene: -
CDR3 protein: CATSGVRPINQPQHF; CDR3 DNA: TGTGCCACCAGTGGAGTCAGACCGATCAATCAGCCCCAGCATTTT; clone size: -; V gene: TRBV24-1; J gene: TRBJ1-5; D gene: -
CDR3 protein: CAAGQETQYF; CDR3 DNA: TGTGCCGCCGGCCAGGAGACCCAGTACTTC; clone size: -; V gene: TRBV10-3; J gene: TRBJ2-5; D gene: -
CDR3 protein: CASSISLAETQYF; CDR3 DNA: TGTGCCAGTAGTATCAGTCTAGCGGAGACCCAGTACTTC; clone size: -; V gene: TRBV19; J gene: TRBJ2-5; D gene: -
CDR3 protein: CASSYRTGYWDEQFF; CDR3 DNA: TGTGCCAGCAGTTACCGGACAGGGTATTGGGATGAGCAGTTCTTC; clone size: -; V gene: TRBV6-5; J gene: TRBJ2-1; D gene: TRBD1
CDR3 protein: CASSPRMLDYEQYF; CDR3 DNA: TGTGCCAGCAGTCCCAGGATGTTGGACTACGAGCAGTACTTC; clone size: few; V gene: TRBV27; J gene: TRBJ2-7; D gene: -
CDR3 protein: CASSNYAGQGTNEKLFF; CDR3 DNA: TGTGCCAGCAGCAATTACGCGGGACAGGGCACTAATGAAAAACTGTTTTTT; clone size: -; V gene: TRBV21-1; J gene: TRBJ1-4; D gene: -
CDR3 protein: CASSIQQNSYEQYF; CDR3 DNA: TGTGCCAGTAGTATACAGCAGAACTCCTACGAGCAGTACTTC; clone size: many; V gene: TRBV19; J gene: TRBJ2-7; D gene: -
CDR3 protein: CASSSQSERDYTF; CDR3 DNA: TGTGCCAGCAGCTCCCAGTCCGAACGCGACTACACCTTC; clone size: once; V gene: TRBV3-1/TRBV3-2; J gene: TRBJ1-2; D gene: -
CDR3 protein: CASSTLDRGMNTGELFF; CDR3 DNA: TGTGCCAGCAGCACCCTGGACAGGGGAATGAACACCGGGGAGCTGTTTTTT; clone size: -; V gene: TRBV21-1; J gene: TRBJ2-2; D gene: -
CDR3 protein: CASRRGGRQETQYF; CDR3 DNA: TGTGCCAGTAGAAGGGGGGGCCGGCAAGAGACCCAGTACTTC; clone size: -; V gene: TRBV19; J gene: TRBJ2-5; D gene: -
CDR3 protein: CASGGGFPETQYF; CDR3 DNA: TGTGCCAGCGGCGGGGGGTTCCCAGAGACCCAGTACTTC; clone size: -; V gene: TRBV2; J gene: TRBJ2-5; D gene: TRBD2
CDR3 protein: CASNLRRGTEAFF; CDR3 DNA: TGTGCCAGCAATTTGAGAAGAGGGACTGAAGCTTTCTTT; clone size: -; V gene: TRBV27; J gene: TRBJ1-1; D gene: -
CDR3 protein: CAWIPRATEAFF; CDR3 DNA: TGTGCCTGGATTCCCAGGGCAACTGAAGCTTTCTTT; clone size: -; V gene: TRBV30; J gene: TRBJ1-1; D gene: -